This TCR beta chain is drawn from a study of PD-L1 blockade in urothelial cancer. Assay used: immunoSEQ multiplex PCR; TCRdb lists only in-frame clones, some missing. Seen here are about 25,000 clones, approximately 88% observed once, and the top ten hold roughly 8.8%. The count of this clone is one. Looked up from germline, CDR1 is SNHLY and CDR2 is FYNNEI. The CDR3 length is 13 residues. Trimming removed 5 bases from V and 3 bases from J, with 8 bases in between. J is TRBJ2-1 and V is TRBV2; no definite D call. The clonotype was recovered from a man between 65 and 80 years old with urothelial cancer. Here the sequenced sample was PBMCs, taken around atezolizumab (anti-PD-L1) treatment. This CDR3 reads CASSNSLYNEQFF. The CDR3 DNA reads TGTGCCAGCAGTAACAGCCTCTACAATGAGCAGTTCTTC.